These T cell receptor beta chains were read from a single sample in a study of blood T cell repertoires in COVID-19. Assay: immunoSEQ multiplex PCR; the TCRdb copy retains only in-frame clones and omits some. Of tens of thousands of clones in the sample, roughly three quarters are singletons; the top ten hold 15%. The sample comprised peripheral blood. The source is a human donor with active or convalescent COVID-19. The donor label of this sample is uncertain. Both conserved end residues are part of each CDR3. Fields, in order: clone size, J gene, V gene, D gene, CDR3 protein, CDR3 DNA. D genes are given only for firm matches. Expanded clones are given a class, and other clones once, few, many or no size at all.

abundance: NA
j_gene: TRBJ1-6
v_gene: TRBV5-1
d_gene: NA
CDR3aa: CASSMQGRDSPLHF
CDR3nt: TGCGCCAGCAGCATGCAGGGGCGAGATTCACCCCTCCACTTT

abundance: NA
j_gene: TRBJ2-7
v_gene: TRBV6-6
d_gene: TRBD1
CDR3aa: CASSRTGTGKDGEQYF
CDR3nt: TGTGCCAGCAGTCGAACCGGGACAGGGAAGGATGGCGAGCAGTACTTC

abundance: NA
j_gene: TRBJ2-1
v_gene: TRBV5-1
d_gene: NA
CDR3aa: CASSLAQVSGEQFF
CDR3nt: TGCGCCAGCAGCTTGGCTCAGGTGAGCGGTGAGCAGTTCTTC

abundance: NA
j_gene: TRBJ2-1
v_gene: TRBV24-1
d_gene: NA
CDR3aa: CATSDRTTSNEQFF
CDR3nt: TGTGCCACCAGTGATCGGACAACTTCCAATGAGCAGTTCTTC

abundance: NA
j_gene: TRBJ2-2
v_gene: TRBV4-2
d_gene: TRBD2
CDR3aa: CASSLQPGLAATGELFF
CDR3nt: TGTGCCAGCAGCCTACAACCGGGACTAGCGGCGACCGGGGAGCTGTTTTTT

abundance: NA
j_gene: TRBJ2-6
v_gene: TRBV5-1
d_gene: NA
CDR3aa: CASSLMGLYSGANVLTF
CDR3nt: TGCGCCAGCAGCCTGATGGGACTTTACTCTGGGGCCAACGTCCTGACTTTC

abundance: NA
j_gene: TRBJ2-7
v_gene: TRBV28
d_gene: TRBD2
CDR3aa: CASSLGGAGGWSYEQYF
CDR3nt: TGTGCCAGCAGTTTGGGGGGAGCGGGAGGCTGGTCCTACGAGCAGTACTTC

abundance: once
j_gene: TRBJ2-2
v_gene: TRBV2
d_gene: NA
CDR3aa: CASQREAGELFF
CDR3nt: TGTGCCAGTCAGCGAGAGGCCGGGGAGCTGTTTTTT

abundance: NA
j_gene: TRBJ1-4
v_gene: TRBV11-2
d_gene: NA
CDR3aa: CASSLGLTIGTNEKLFF
CDR3nt: TGTGCCAGCAGCTTAGGACTAACCATCGGGACTAATGAAAAACTGTTTTTT

abundance: once
j_gene: TRBJ1-6
v_gene: TRBV6-1
d_gene: NA
CDR3aa: CASSEQGRSSPLHF
CDR3nt: TGTGCCAGCAGTGAGCAGGGAAGAAGCTCACCCCTCCACTTT

abundance: NA
j_gene: TRBJ1-6
v_gene: TRBV2
d_gene: NA
CDR3aa: CASSELASPLHF
CDR3nt: TGTGCCAGCAGTGAACTGGCCTCACCCCTCCACTTT

abundance: NA
j_gene: TRBJ2-2
v_gene: TRBV7-2
d_gene: TRBD2
CDR3aa: CATYTGTRVFGELFF
CDR3nt: TGTGCCACCTACACCGGGACTAGAGTTTTCGGGGAGCTGTTTTTT

abundance: NA
j_gene: TRBJ1-3
v_gene: TRBV5-1
d_gene: NA
CDR3aa: CASSLVAGPSSGNTIYF
CDR3nt: TGCGCCAGCAGCTTGGTTGCAGGGCCAAGCTCTGGAAACACCATATATTTT